This T cell receptor beta chain was captured in a study of blood T cell repertoires in COVID-19. Study information: COVID-19 samples collected from the United States, Italy and Spain covered acute and convalescent phases.

Authors' data handling: Reference gene primer amplification in the assay estimated nucleated cell counts. Here immunoSEQ multiplex PCR was the method, and the copy in TCRdb shows in-frame clones only, minus some. V and J calls plus clone size are reproduced from that table; the DNA served to infer D and trimming. Among a few hundred thousand clones listed, roughly 90% were seen once. Trimming left V 3 bases short and J 1 base short, with 18 bases between. The V gene's germline CDR1 is LNHDA and CDR2 SQIVND (reference sequence). The CDR3 spans 17 residues. V is TRBV19 and J is TRBJ1-1; unclear D gene. Material: peripheral blood. The clonotype originates from a man under 40 with acute or convalescent COVID-19. The CDR3: CASSIYGSVRPNTEAFF. The CDR3 DNA is TGTGCCAGTAGTATTTACGGGTCTGTCAGACCGAACACTGAAGCTTTCTTT.